This T cell receptor beta chain was recovered during a study of blood T cells in healthy people across ages. As concerns this clonotype: Antigen unknown.

The CDR3 is made up of 20 amino acids. Germline loops: CDR1 SEHNR, CDR2 FQNEAQ (reference sequence). The trim removed 3 bases at V and 0 bases at J, leaving 12 bases unmatched. A second PCR, run for roughly 7 to 12 cycles, used a sample-barcoded 5' primer plus a J-beta primer mix. MiXCR, applied by TCRdb to the 5' RACE reads, yields one record per CDR3 protein. The sample lists some 1.6 million distinct CDR3 sequences; 30% to 40% were seen once. Study-level results: Aged donors had fewer naive CD4+ cells and lower diversity than long-lived donors.

Sample: blood. The V call is TRBV7-9, the J call TRBJ2-1, with 12 positions matching TRBD2. This TCR derives from a woman aged 30 to 39 in good health. The DNA for the CDR3 is TGTGCCAGCAGCTTCCAACCGGGACTAGCGGGCTCAAGCTCCTACAATGAGCAGTTCTTC. Translated: CASSFQPGLAGSSSYNEQFF.